Here is one T cell receptor beta chain with its context. Antigen: not known. The CDR3 is 13 amino acids. Losses at the gene ends were 6 bases for V and 3 bases for J; bases not matched to a gene: 4. Germline-derived CDR1 and CDR2 are SNHLY and FYNNEI. The data originate from a study of cytomegalovirus exposure and HLA in healthy donors. Points from the study as a whole: Many donors shared some public TCRs, even though most TCR sequences were rare. In a later analysis, TCR beta V- and J-gene trimming showed a link to a missense DCLRE1C variant. CMV serostatus was the sole immune exposure information available.

Everyone who donated was a healthy bone marrow donor. PCR amplification relied on 60 Vbeta primers (plus 13 Jbeta primers). TCRdb's copy holds only in-frame clones and misses some; the assay was immunoSEQ multiplex PCR. The data show about 98,000 clones, more than 60% seen once. The rearrangement uses TRBV2 and TRBJ1-1; the match to TRBD1 covers 7 bases. The sequence was collected from a man in his forties or fifties in good health and CMV-seronegative. Sequencing used PBMCs. The CDR3 here is CASRQQGYTEAFF. Here the CDR3 DNA reads TGTGCCAGCAGGCAACAGGGGTACACTGAAGCTTTCTTT.